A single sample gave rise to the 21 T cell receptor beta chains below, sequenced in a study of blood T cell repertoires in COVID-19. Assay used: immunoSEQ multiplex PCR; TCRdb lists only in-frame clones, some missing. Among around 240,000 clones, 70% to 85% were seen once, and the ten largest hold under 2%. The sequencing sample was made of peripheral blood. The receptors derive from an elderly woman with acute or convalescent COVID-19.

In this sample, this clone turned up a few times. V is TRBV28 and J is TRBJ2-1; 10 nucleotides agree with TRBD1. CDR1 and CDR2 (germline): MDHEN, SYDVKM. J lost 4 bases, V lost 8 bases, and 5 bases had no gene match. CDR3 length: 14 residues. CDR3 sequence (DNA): TGTGCCAGCCGTGGGGGACAGGGGTACAATGAGCAGTTCTTC. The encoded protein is CASRGGQGYNEQFF.

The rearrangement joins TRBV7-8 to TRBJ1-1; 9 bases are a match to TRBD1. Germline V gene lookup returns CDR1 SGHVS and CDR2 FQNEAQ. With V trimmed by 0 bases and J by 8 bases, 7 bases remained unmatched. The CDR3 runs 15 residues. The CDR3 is CASSLANPGQGEAFF. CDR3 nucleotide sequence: TGTGCCAGCAGCTTAGCAAACCCGGGACAGGGAGAAGCTTTCTTT.

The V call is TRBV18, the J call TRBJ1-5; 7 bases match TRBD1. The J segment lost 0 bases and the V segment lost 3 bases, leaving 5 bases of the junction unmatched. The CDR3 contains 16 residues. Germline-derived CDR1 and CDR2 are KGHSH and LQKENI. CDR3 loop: CASSPETGYSNQPQHF. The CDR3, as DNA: TGTGCCAGCTCACCCGAGACAGGGTATAGCAATCAGCCCCAGCATTTT.

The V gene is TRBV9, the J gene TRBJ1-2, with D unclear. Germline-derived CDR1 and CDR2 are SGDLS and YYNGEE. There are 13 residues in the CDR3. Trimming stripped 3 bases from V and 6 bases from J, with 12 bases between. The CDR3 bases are TGTGCCAGCAGCGAAAGACACGGTGATGGCTACACCTTC. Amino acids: CASSERHGDGYTF.

The DNA of the CDR3 is TGCGCCAGCAGCCAAGGGACAGGCTTCGCCAATCAGCCCCAGCATTTT. This encodes CASSQGTGFANQPQHF. This chain links TRBV4-1 with TRBJ1-5, with 7 bases that match TRBD1. Germline-derived CDR1 and CDR2 are MGHRA and YSYEKL. The CDR3 sequence is 16 residues long. Trimming took 1 base from V and 3 from J; bases not matched to a gene: 6.

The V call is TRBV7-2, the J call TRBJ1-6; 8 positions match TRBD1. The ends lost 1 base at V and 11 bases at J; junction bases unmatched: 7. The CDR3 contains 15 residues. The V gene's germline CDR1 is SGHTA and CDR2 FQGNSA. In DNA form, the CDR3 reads TGTGCCAGCAGCTTAGGACCAGGGGGCGGACCACCCCTCCACTTT. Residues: CASSLGPGGGPPLHF. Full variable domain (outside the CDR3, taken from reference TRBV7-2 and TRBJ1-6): GAGVSQSPSNKVTEKGKDVELRCDPISGHTALYWYRQSLGQGLEFLIYFQGNSAPDKSGLPSDRFSAERTGGSVSTLTIQRTQQEDSAVYLCASSLGPGGGPPLHFGNGTRLTVT.

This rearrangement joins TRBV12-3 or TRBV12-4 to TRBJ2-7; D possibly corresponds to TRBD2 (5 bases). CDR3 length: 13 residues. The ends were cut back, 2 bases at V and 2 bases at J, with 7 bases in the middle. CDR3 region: CASSLSGTYEQYF. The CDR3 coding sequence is TGTGCCAGCAGTTTATCCGGGACCTACGAGCAGTACTTC.

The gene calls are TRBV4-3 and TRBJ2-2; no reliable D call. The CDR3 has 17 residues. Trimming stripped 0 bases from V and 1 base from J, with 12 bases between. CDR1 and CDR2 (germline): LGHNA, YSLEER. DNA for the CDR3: TGCGCCAGCAGCCAAGATCCCCAGGATATGAACACCGGGGAGCTGTTTTTT. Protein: CASSQDPQDMNTGELFF.

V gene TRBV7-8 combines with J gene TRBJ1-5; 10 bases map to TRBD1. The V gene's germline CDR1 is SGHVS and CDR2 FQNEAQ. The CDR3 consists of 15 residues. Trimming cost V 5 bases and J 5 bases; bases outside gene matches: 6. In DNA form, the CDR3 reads TGTGCCAGCAGCAGGGGACAGGGGAGGGATCAGCCCCAGCATTTT. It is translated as CASSRGQGRDQPQHF.

The CDR3, as DNA: TGTGCCAGCAGGGCGTGGACTACCTTAGGGGAGCAGTACTTC. Its protein is CASRAWTTLGEQYF. V usage is TRBV7-8 and J usage is TRBJ2-7, with D maybe TRBD2 (6 bases). Trimming pared 6 bases from V and 7 bases from J, leaving 19 bases between. This CDR3 region has 14 residues. CDR1 is SGHVS and CDR2 is FQNEAQ in the germline V gene. Supplemented by reference TRBV7-8 and TRBJ2-7, the full variable domain reads GAGVSQSPRYKVAKRGQDVALRCDPISGHVSLFWYQQALGQGPEFLTYFQNEAQLDKSGLPSDRFFAERPEGSVSTLKIQRTQQEDSAVYLCASRAWTTLGEQYFGPGTRLTVT.

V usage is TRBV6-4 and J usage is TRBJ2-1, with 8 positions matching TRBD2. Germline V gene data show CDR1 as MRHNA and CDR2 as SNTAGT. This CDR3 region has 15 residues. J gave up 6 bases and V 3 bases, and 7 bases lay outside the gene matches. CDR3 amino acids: CASSEISGTSNEQFF. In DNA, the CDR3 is TGTGCCAGCAGTGAGATTAGCGGGACTAGCAATGAGCAGTTCTTC.

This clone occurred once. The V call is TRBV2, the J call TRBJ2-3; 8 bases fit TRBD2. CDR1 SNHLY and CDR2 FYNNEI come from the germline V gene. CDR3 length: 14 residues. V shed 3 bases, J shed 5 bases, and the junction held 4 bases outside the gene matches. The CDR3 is CASSDQRGRDTQYF. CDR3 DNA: TGTGCCAGCAGTGATCAGCGGGGGAGAGATACGCAGTATTTT.

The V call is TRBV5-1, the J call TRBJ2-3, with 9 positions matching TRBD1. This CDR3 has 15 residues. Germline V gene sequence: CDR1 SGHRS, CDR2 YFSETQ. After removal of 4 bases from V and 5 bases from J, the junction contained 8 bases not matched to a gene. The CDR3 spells CASSSGQGRGDTQYF. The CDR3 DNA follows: TGCGCCAGCAGCAGCGGACAGGGGAGGGGAGATACGCAGTATTTT. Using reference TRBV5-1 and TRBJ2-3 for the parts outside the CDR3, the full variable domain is KAGVTQTPRYLIKTRGQQVTLSCSPISGHRSVSWYQQTPGQGLQFLFEYFSETQRNKGNFPGRFSGRQFSNSRSEMNVSTLELGDSALYLCASSSGQGRGDTQYFGPGTRLTVL.

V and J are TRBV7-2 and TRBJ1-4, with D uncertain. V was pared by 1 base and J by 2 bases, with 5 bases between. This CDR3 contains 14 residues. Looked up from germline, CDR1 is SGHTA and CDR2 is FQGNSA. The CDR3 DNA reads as TGTGCCAGCAGCTTAGACGGGACTAATGAAAAACTGTTTTTT. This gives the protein CASSLDGTNEKLFF.

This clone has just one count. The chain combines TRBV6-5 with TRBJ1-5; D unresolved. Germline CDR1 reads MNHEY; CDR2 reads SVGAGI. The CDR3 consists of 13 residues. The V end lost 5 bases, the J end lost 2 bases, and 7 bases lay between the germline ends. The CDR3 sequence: CASSITGNQPQHF. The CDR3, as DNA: TGTGCCAGCAGTATCACGGGCAATCAGCCCCAGCATTTT.

CDR3 nucleotide sequence: TGTGCCAGCAGCTTAGGCCCTGTCAGATTGAACACCGGGGAGCTGTTTTTT. Its translation is CASSLGPVRLNTGELFF. The genes are TRBV7-2 and TRBJ2-2, with D hard to call. The CDR3 is 17 residues long. Trimming removed 1 base from V and 1 base from J, with 13 bases in between. In germline, CDR1 is SGHTA, CDR2 FQGNSA.

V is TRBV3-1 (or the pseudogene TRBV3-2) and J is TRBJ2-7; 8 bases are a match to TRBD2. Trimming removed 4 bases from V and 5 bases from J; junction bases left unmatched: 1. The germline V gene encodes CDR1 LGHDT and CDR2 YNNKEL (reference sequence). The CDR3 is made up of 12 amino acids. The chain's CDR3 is CASSPGGHEQYF. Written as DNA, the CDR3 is TGTGCCAGCAGCCCGGGGGGGCACGAGCAGTACTTC.

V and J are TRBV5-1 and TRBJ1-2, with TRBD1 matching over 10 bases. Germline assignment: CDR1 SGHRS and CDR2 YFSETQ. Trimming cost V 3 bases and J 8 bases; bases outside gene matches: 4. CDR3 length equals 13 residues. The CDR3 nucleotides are TGCGCCAGCAGCTCCCGGACAGGGGGAGGCTACACCTTC. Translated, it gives CASSSRTGGGYTF.

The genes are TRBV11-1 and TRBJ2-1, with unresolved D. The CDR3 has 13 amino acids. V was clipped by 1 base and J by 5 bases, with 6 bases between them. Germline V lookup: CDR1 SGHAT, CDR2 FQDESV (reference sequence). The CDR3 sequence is CASSLGQDNEQFF. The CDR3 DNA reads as TGTGCCAGCAGCTTAGGGCAGGACAATGAGCAGTTCTTC.

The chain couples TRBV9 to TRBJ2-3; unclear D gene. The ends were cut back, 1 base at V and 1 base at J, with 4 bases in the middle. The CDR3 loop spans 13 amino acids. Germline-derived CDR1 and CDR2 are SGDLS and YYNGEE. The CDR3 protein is CASSVRGTDTQYF. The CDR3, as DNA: TGTGCCAGCAGCGTACGGGGCACAGATACGCAGTATTTT.

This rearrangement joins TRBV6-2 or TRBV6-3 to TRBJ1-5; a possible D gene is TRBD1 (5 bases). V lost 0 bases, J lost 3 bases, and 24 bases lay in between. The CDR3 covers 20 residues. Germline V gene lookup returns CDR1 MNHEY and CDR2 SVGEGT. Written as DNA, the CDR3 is TGTGCCAGCAGTTACTCGAAATTTCGACGGGGGGTTCAGGACAATCAGCCCCAGCATTTT. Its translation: CASSYSKFRRGVQDNQPQHF.